This record looks at one T cell receptor (beta chain) sequence and its context. Its matching antigen is unknown. This specimen belongs to a study of siplizumab effects on memory and regulatory T cells. Study results and caveats: Sequences below about 10^-5 frequency were poorly captured. As a result, only a minor fraction of alloreactive clones mapped to unstimulated subsets. Alloreactive sequences tracing back to unstimulated CD4+ memory cells fell significantly with siplizumab.

Germline values: CDR1 SGHRS, CDR2 YFSETQ. Trimming took 4 bases from V and 9 from J, leaving 14 bases between them. This CDR3 is built from 13 residues. Only in-frame clones appear in the TCRdb table, and some are missing; sequencing was by immunoSEQ multiplex PCR. The sample lists some 110,000 clones, roughly 94% occurring once. This TCR came from a human donor in good health. The chain employs TRBV5-1 and TRBJ2-1, with a tentative D call TRBD2 (5 bases). Sample: non-Treg CD4+ T cells sorted from blood. The CDR3 here is CASSPTIASEQFF. The CDR3 nucleotides are TGCGCCAGCAGCCCGACCATAGCGAGTGAGCAGTTCTTC.